The 10 T cell receptor beta chains below were found in one sample sequenced in a study of T-cell memory formation after mild COVID-19. Each CDR3 protein gets one entry after TCRdb re-called the 5' RACE reads with MiXCR. This sample has about 200,000 distinct CDR3 sequences, with 9.5% found just once. The sequenced material came from PBMCs or a T cell subset sorted from them (not recorded which). The receptors here all came from a man aged 18 to 30 who had mild COVID-19 (a few samples of this study predate the infection). Cell type and time point are not known.

This clonotype was seen ten or more times. The rearrangement links TRBV4-2 to TRBJ2-5; no clear D gene. CDR1 is LGHNA and CDR2 is YNFKEQ in the germline V gene. This CDR3 is built from 14 residues. Trimming took off 2 bases at V and 3 bases at J, with 10 bases between the two ends. CDR3 region: CASSQIPTEETQYF. Written as DNA, the CDR3 is TGTGCCAGCAGCCAAATCCCGACTGAAGAGACCCAGTACTTC.

This clonotype appeared a few times. The chain has TRBV5-1 and TRBJ1-2, with 8 bases identical to TRBD1. The V gene's germline CDR1 is SGHRS and CDR2 YFSETQ. This CDR3 has 15 amino acids. The V and J ends lost 0 bases and 6 bases, in that order; junction bases with no gene match: 7. The CDR3 sequence is CASSLATGENDGYTF. The CDR3 region has the DNA TGCGCCAGCAGCTTGGCGACAGGGGAGAATGATGGCTACACCTTC.

The chain recombines TRBV5-1 with TRBJ1-2, with 12 nucleotides matching TRBD1. With 4 bases clipped from V and 6 bases from J, the junction kept 1 base outside the gene matches. This CDR3 comprises 13 residues. Germline V gene lookup returns CDR1 SGHRS and CDR2 YFSETQ. CDR3 region: CASSGTGGDGYTF. The CDR3 DNA follows: TGCGCCAGCAGCGGGACAGGGGGCGATGGCTACACCTTC.

This clonotype was observed many times. An end of the junction differs from the germline gene, which may be a read error. The gene calls are TRBV5-1 and TRBJ2-5; D is unclear. Germline V gives CDR1 SGHRS, CDR2 YFSETQ. CDR3 length: 14 amino acids. The CDR3 coding sequence is TGCGCCAGCAGATTGGGGATCAGTCAAGAGACCCAGTACTTC. Translated: CASRLGISQETQYF. Full variable domain (missing parts from reference TRBV5-1 and TRBJ2-5): KAGVTQTPRYLIKTRGQQVTLSCSPISGHRSVSWYQQTPGQGLQFLFEYFSETQRNKGNFPGRFSGRQFSNSRSEMNVSTLELGDSALYLCASRLGISQETQYFGPGTRLLVL.

The gene calls are TRBV12-3 or TRBV12-4 and TRBJ2-2, with D perhaps matching TRBD1 (6 bases). The CDR3 contains 17 residues. Trimming left V 6 bases short and J 8 bases short, with 25 bases between. This chain's CDR3 is CASSPTGRGLLRGELFF. For the CDR3, the DNA is TGTGCCAGCAGCCCTACAGGCAGGGGCCTTCTTCGGGGGGAGCTGTTTTTT.

The J gene is TRBJ2-3, the V gene TRBV24-1; possibly TRBD2 for D (6 bases). The CDR3 covers 17 residues. Trimming left V 1 base short and J 0 bases short, with 13 bases between. The germline CDR1 and CDR2 sequences are KGHDR and SFDVKD. As DNA, the CDR3 is TGTGCCACCAGTGATTTCGGCCCCGCGGGGAGCACAGATACGCAGTATTTT. Amino acid sequence: CATSDFGPAGSTDTQYF.

The table lists this clonotype with a few counts. The rearrangement uses TRBV5-1 and TRBJ2-7, with D uncertain. The germline gives CDR1 SGHRS, CDR2 YFSETQ. V was shortened by 5 bases and J by 3 bases, with 15 bases between the two germline ends. The CDR3 has 14 residues. The CDR3 loop reads CASRERANDYEQYF. The CDR3 DNA follows: TGCGCCAGCAGAGAACGGGCCAACGACTACGAGCAGTACTTC.

The rearrangement links TRBV18 to TRBJ2-7; D might be TRBD1 or TRBD2, each matching 5 bases. Germline V gene data show CDR1 as KGHSH and CDR2 as LQKENI. The CDR3 covers 14 residues. V lost 3 bases and J lost 2, with 11 bases in between. The CDR3 bases are TGTGCCAGCTCACCCTCGGGGCAGCCCTACGAGCAGTACGTC. Residues: CASSPSGQPYEQYV.

The chain recombines TRBV5-1 with TRBJ2-5; no clear D gene. V was cut by 4 bases and J by 1 base, with 8 bases left in between. From germline, CDR1 is SGHRS and CDR2 YFSETQ. CDR3 size: 13 residues. The CDR3 is CASSLQAQETQYF. The CDR3 nucleotides are TGCGCCAGCAGCCTCCAAGCCCAAGAGACCCAGTACTTC.

In this sample, this clonotype turned up a few times. The V gene is TRBV7-2, the J gene TRBJ2-2; D is unresolved. The germline V gene encodes CDR1 SGHTA and CDR2 FQGNSA. Trimming removed 4 bases from V and 3 bases from J, with 15 bases in between. CDR3 size: 16 residues. The CDR3, as DNA: TGTGCCAGCAGCTCAAGTCCTATCCGGGACACCGGGGAGCTGTTTTTT. It encodes CASSSSPIRDTGELFF. The complete variable domain, with remaining parts taken from reference TRBV7-2 and TRBJ2-2, reads GAGVSQSPSNKVTEKGKDVELRCDPISGHTALYWYRQSLGQGLEFLIYFQGNSAPDKSGLPSDRFSAERTGGSVSTLTIQRTQQEDSAVYLCASSSSPIRDTGELFFGEGSRLTVL.